This T cell receptor beta chain originates from a study of shared clonotypes between healthy human individuals (dated by TCRdb to 2018 to 2021). In the study overall: The cohort comprised two women and a few men aged 18 to 49 years. For each donor, CD4 naive and CD4 memory were each run on three plates, CD8 naive on two plates, and CD8 memory on one plate. The study deeply sequenced blood TCR repertoires of five healthy adults to estimate repertoire size and the extent of clonotype sharing between individuals. To increase sequencing depth and limit assay-specific biases, TCR repertoire library preparation and sequencing were carried out by different laboratories using diverse techniques. Leukapheresis yielded between about 0.94 and 10 billion PBMCs per donor. Study-wide conclusions, independent of this receptor: Based on pairwise subsampling, the degree of clonotype sharing among donors was expected to be affected by sequencing depth. Clonotypes shared by all four sorted-subset donors showed higher generation probabilities than non-shared clonotypes. Incomplete sequencing was indicated by rarefaction of sorted-subset datasets, despite the large sequencing depth. Sharing across a handful of donors was observed for approximately 5% of naive CD4, over 3% of naive CD8, over 2% of memory CD4, and roughly 0.43% of memory CD8 clonotypes. Because the study included only a small number of donors, the genetic and exposure-history diversity represented was limited. Only blood was sampled, and tissue TCR repertoires likely differ from those in blood. Larger estimated clonotype richness was generally found for naive subsets than for memory subsets.

From the germline V gene, CDR1 is SGHRS and CDR2 is YFSETQ. The trim is 3 bases for V and 3 bases for J, with a gap of 5 bases between the germline ends. The CDR3 numbers 12 residues from cysteine through phenylalanine. The DNA shown is the 36-base CDR3, in frame from base 1. The donors were healthy, HIV-negative adults who had no recently reported acute infections or vaccinations. Every donor was a Caucasian adult residing in Nashville, Tennessee, USA. CD8 memory samples were composed of magnetically selected CD45RO+ cells combined with CCR7-negative CD45RA+ effector memory (TemRA) cells. After blood collection by leukapheresis, PBMCs were isolated using Ficoll-Histopaque density gradient centrifugation and then cryopreserved in the vapor phase of liquid nitrogen. Analytical flow cytometry was used to check the purity and quantity of every magnetically sorted T cell population. Genomic DNA was isolated from each sorted fraction and quantified by UV absorbance on a Nanodrop 2000c.

Note on this clone: The specificity of this receptor is unknown. Base quality data are lacking; no much larger clone is found one base away.

Using the deep immunoSEQ assay, TCR CDR3 regions were amplified from genomic DNA by multiplex PCR. Extracted genomic DNA from each cell subset was distributed evenly across all wells of several immunoSEQ 96-well plates, and each plate was treated as a replicate. Each replicate PCR for sorted subsets received roughly 0.2 ug genomic DNA, equal to tens of thousands of T cell genomes. Purified libraries were quantified with a Qubit 3.0 fluorometer, sized on a Bioanalyzer 2100, and re-quantified with the KAPA Library Quantification kit. Every immunoSEQ 96-well plate was sequenced on a separate single-read 150-cycle Illumina NextSeq 550 flow cell. Per the original workflow: Because only junctional sequences without quality scores were contained in the immunoSEQ output, filtering matching that applied to full-length reads could not be performed. Sequences were annotated with PyIR, a Python wrapper for IgBLAST v1.9, and V/J genes and CDR3 were assigned using IMGT germline references. Reads with weak V/J assignments (E-value above 1e-6), missing CDR3, stop codons, out-of-frame junctions, or ambiguous translated residues were removed. V3J clonotypes were defined as sequences sharing the same inferred V gene, J gene, and CDR3 amino acid sequence. The percentage overlap between two repertoires was calculated by dividing the number of shared unique clonotypes by the size of the smaller repertoire. RTK rarefaction, the Chao1 estimator, and Recon v2.1 estimates of unobserved clonotypes were used to assess repertoire richness. Generation probabilities were computed with OLGA for all TCRbeta clonotypes obtained by the gDNA method from four donors. In its TCRdb copy, this immuneACCESS table keeps in-frame sequences only and misses some clones. Where compared with another copy, unresolved V genes explain less than half of these, and the others have no known cause. Clone size and the V and J calls come from that table; the DNA yielded D and trimming. This sample is represented by 600,000 to 750,000 clones; 90% of them were singletons. Around a third of the sample is held by the ten biggest clonotypes.

The clonotype was recovered from a man aged 18 to 30 in good health. Some clones in this sample may be carry-over from other donors' samples. Sequenced input: memory CD8+ T cells from PBMCs. The sample's cell subset or site, from its label and the paper: CD45RO+ cells pooled with CCR7-negative TemRA cells. The chain couples TRBV5-1 to TRBJ2-3; too little of a D gene remains to name it. The bases read TGCGCCAGCAGCTACGGGACAGATACGCAGTATTTT. This is translated as CASSYGTDTQYF.